The 30 T cell receptor beta chains listed next were all sequenced from one sample in a study of siplizumab effects on memory and regulatory T cells. Cells of the mixed lymphocyte reaction were cocultured at 37 degrees C for 5 to 6 days. The data were produced by immunoSEQ multiplex PCR, yet TCRdb's version contains in-frame clones alone and is incomplete. The sample contains approximately 15,000 clones, approximately 46% of which appear only once. These receptors have no identified antigens. Sequencing was carried out using CFSE-low (dividing) CD4+ T cells sorted from an allogeneic mixed lymphocyte reaction. The source of these receptors is a human donor in good health; the cells came from an allogeneic mixed lymphocyte reaction. Some clones in this sample may be carry-over from other donors' samples.

The sample holds one count of this clone. The V call is TRBV12-2, the J call TRBJ2-7; the table's D call, TRBD1, has no DNA check behind it. TRBV12-2 represents a pseudogene. The CDR3 totals 15 residues. DNA for the CDR3: TGTGCAAGTCGCTTAGCGTATAAAGGGGGCGACGAGCAGTACTTC. The encoded protein is CASRLAYKGGDEQYF.

The chain carries TRBV11-2 and TRBJ2-1; D is possibly TRBD2 (5 bases). V gave up 2 bases and J gave up 7 bases, with 15 bases separating them. This CDR3 has 15 amino acids. The germline V gene has CDR1 SGHAT and CDR2 FQNNGV. CDR3 bases: TGTGCCAGCAGCTTACAAGCGGAGGCGTGGAATGAGCAGTTCTTC. Its protein is CASSLQAEAWNEQFF. The variable domain in full, with the rest retrieved from reference TRBV11-2 and TRBJ2-1, is EAGVAQSPRYKIIEKRQSVAFWCNPISGHATLYWYQQILGQGPKLLIQFQNNGVVDDSQLPKDRFSAERLKGVDSTLKIQPAKLEDSAVYLCASSLQAEAWNEQFFGPGTRLTVL.

The chain links TRBV9 to TRBJ1-5; D not resolved. The CDR3 is 14 residues long. Per the germline V gene, CDR1 is SGDLS and CDR2 is YYNGEE. V was shortened by 0 bases and J by 5 bases, with 9 bases between the two germline ends. The DNA for the CDR3 is TGTGCCAGCAGCGTAGGTACAGACCATCAGCCCCAGCATTTT. Translated, it gives CASSVGTDHQPQHF.

By sample fraction, this clone is medium-sized. The chain links TRBV10-3 to TRBJ2-7; 7 nucleotides align to TRBD2. Germline CDR1 is ENHRY and CDR2 is SYGVKD. V lost 6 bases and J lost 2; bases outside the gene matches: 19. The length of the CDR3 is 18 residues. CDR3 amino acids: CAIRGDVSGAAGPYEQYF. In DNA form, the CDR3 reads TGTGCCATCAGAGGAGATGTAAGCGGGGCAGCCGGCCCCTACGAGCAGTACTTC.

This clone ranks as medium-sized. The rearrangement links TRBV9 to TRBJ1-1, with D uncertain. CDR1 SGDLS and CDR2 YYNGEE come from the germline V gene. The CDR3 is 17 residues long. V dropped 4 bases and J dropped 1 base, with 20 bases sitting between them. CDR3 nucleotide sequence: TGTGCCAGCAGCACCGTTAGAGAATCGCCAGGGAACACTGAAGCTTTCTTT. This gives the protein CASSTVRESPGNTEAFF.

This clone was found a few times. V and J are TRBV5-6 and TRBJ2-1, with 7 positions matching TRBD2. The germline V gene encodes CDR1 SGHDT and CDR2 YYEEEE. The CDR3 runs to 18 residues. After removal of 3 bases from V and 0 bases from J, the junction contained 12 bases not matched to a gene. The CDR3 spells CASSSVGGSSTSYNEQFF. CDR3 in DNA: TGTGCCAGCAGCTCGGTCGGGGGGTCGTCGACCTCCTACAATGAGCAGTTCTTC.

The table lists this clone with a few counts. The chain employs TRBV27 and TRBJ2-7; 8 bases fit TRBD2. Trimming at V came to 6 bases and at J to 3 bases, leaving 7 bases not matched to a gene. Looked up from germline, CDR1 is MNHEY and CDR2 is SMNVEV (reference sequence). This CDR3 has 14 residues. CDR3 protein: CASRPGGGLYEQYF. CDR3 nucleotides: TGTGCCAGCAGACCCGGGGGGGGGCTCTACGAGCAGTACTTC.

The chain uses TRBV2 and TRBJ2-6, with D maybe TRBD1 (5 bases). CDR3 length: 15 amino acids. Germline V lookup: CDR1 SNHLY, CDR2 FYNNEI. The ends were cut back, 3 bases at V and 0 bases at J, with 6 bases in the middle. The CDR3 loop is CASSDRGSGANVLTF. DNA for the CDR3: TGTGCCAGCAGTGATAGGGGCTCTGGGGCCAACGTCCTGACTTTC.

The rearrangement links TRBV29-1 to TRBJ1-1, with 7 bases fitting TRBD1. CDR3 size: 13 residues. CDR1 SQVTM and CDR2 ANQGSEA come from the germline V gene. V gave up 6 bases and J gave up 6 bases; unmatched junction bases: 10. CDR3 nucleotide sequence: TGCAGCGTCGGGGACAGTTGGTTTTCTGAAGCTTTCTTT. Protein sequence: CSVGDSWFSEAFF.

This sequence joins TRBV12-1 and TRBJ2-5; TRBD2 reflects the table's D call only, with no check against the DNA. TRBV12-1 is listed as a pseudogene. The CDR3 extends over 13 amino acids. In nucleotides, the CDR3 is TGTGCCAGCAGCTTTTTACGGGAAGAGACCCAGTACTTC. This gives the protein CASSFLREETQYF.

This clone occurred a few times. The V call is TRBV9, the J call TRBJ2-1; 14 bases agree with TRBD2. Trimming removed 3 bases from V and 13 bases from J; junction bases left unmatched: 9. Looked up from germline, CDR1 is SGDLS and CDR2 is YYNGEE. CDR3 size: 15 residues. The CDR3 reads CASSDLPGTSGRQFF. CDR3 coding DNA: TGTGCCAGCAGCGACCTCCCTGGGACTAGCGGGAGACAGTTCTTC.

The genes are TRBV7-9 and TRBJ2-5; TRBD1 matches at 8 bases. With 5 bases clipped from V and 7 bases from J, the junction kept 6 bases outside the gene matches. Germline values: CDR1 SEHNR, CDR2 FQNEAQ (reference sequence). CDR3 length: 13 amino acids. CDR3 region: CASSPGTGGTQYF. The CDR3 bases are TGTGCCAGCAGCCCGGGGACAGGCGGGACCCAGTACTTC.

The chain links TRBV19 to TRBJ2-5; the D gene is possibly TRBD2 (6 bases). The end of the DNA is better explained by TRBJ2-7, so the J call may be wrong. The CDR3 has 15 amino acids. The germline V gene encodes CDR1 LNHDA and CDR2 SQIVND (reference sequence). The CDR3 sequence is CASSIGGVSSYEQYF. The CDR3 bases are TGTGCCAGTAGTATAGGCGGGGTTAGCTCCTACGAGCAGTACTTC.

This sequence joins TRBV21-1 and TRBJ2-3; the tabulated D call, TRBD1, remains unverified against the DNA. TRBV21-1 is reported as a pseudogene. CDR3 length equals 13 residues. The CDR3 region has the DNA TGTGCCAGCATCCCAGGGGCCTCAGATACGCAGTATTTT. Its translation is CASIPGASDTQYF.

This clone has only a few counts. The chain combines TRBV5-1 with TRBJ1-1; 9 bases map to TRBD1. Looked up from germline, CDR1 is SGHRS and CDR2 is YFSETQ. CDR3 length: 15 residues. J lost 5 bases, V lost 4 bases, and 9 bases had no gene match. The CDR3 region is CASSQKTGGETEAFF. CDR3 DNA sequence: TGCGCCAGCAGCCAGAAGACAGGGGGAGAAACTGAAGCTTTCTTT.

This clone has a single count. The chain joins TRBV6-1 to TRBJ2-2; D remains ambiguous. Germline CDR1 and CDR2: MNHNS and SASEGT. The CDR3 loop spans 15 amino acids. V gave up 6 bases and J gave up 2 bases, with 13 bases separating them. The CDR3 DNA sequence: TGTGCCAGCAGACCTAGATTCCTAAACACCGGGGAGCTGTTTTTT. Translation gives CASRPRFLNTGELFF.

Regarding this clone: One junction end disagrees with the germline gene, perhaps due to a read error. The chain is built from TRBV5-1 and TRBJ1-5, with D uncertain. The CDR3 sequence is 14 residues long. CDR1 and CDR2 from the germline V gene are SGHRS and YFSETQ. Here the CDR3 reads CASSTVGGSQPQHF. As DNA, the CDR3 is TGTGCCAGCAGCACCGTAGGCGGTTCACAGCCCCAGCATTTT.

The rearrangement links TRBV10-1 to TRBJ1-6; TRBD1 is a possible D gene (6 bases). In germline, CDR1 is WNHNN, CDR2 SYGVQD (reference sequence). The V and J ends lost 6 bases and 10 bases respectively, with 13 bases between them. The CDR3 covers 13 residues. The CDR3 region is CASSDYRESPLHF. The CDR3 nucleotides are TGCGCCAGCAGCGACTACAGGGAGTCACCCCTCCACTTT.

The chain employs TRBV7-2 and TRBJ1-5, with D uncertain. The germline V and J ends were trimmed by 3 bases and 3 bases, with 9 bases remaining between them. The CDR3 has 14 residues. From germline, CDR1 is SGHTA and CDR2 FQGNSA. The CDR3 region has the DNA TGTGCCAGCAGCTTCGGCGGTTTCAATCAGCCCCAGCATTTT. It yields the protein CASSFGGFNQPQHF.

The J gene is TRBJ2-7, the V gene TRBV23-1, with 8 bases fitting TRBD1. Being an ORF, TRBV23-1 has a function that is uncertain. This CDR3 is 16 amino acids long. V was pared by 3 bases and J by 5 bases, with 12 bases of the junction left unmatched. In DNA, the CDR3 is TGCGCCAGCAGTCACCAGGACAGGGTGATATTCCACGAGCAGTACTTC. Translated: CASSHQDRVIFHEQYF.

The V gene is TRBV5-4, the J gene TRBJ2-5, with D unresolved. The CDR3 is made up of 14 amino acids. The V end lost 3 bases, the J end lost 4 bases, and 13 bases lay between the germline ends. The germline CDR1 and CDR2 sequences are SGHNT and YYREEE (reference sequence). CDR3 nucleotide sequence: TGTGCCAGCAGCTCCCCGGGCAGCCCAGAGACCCAGTACTTC. Translation: CASSSPGSPETQYF. The entire variable domain, with the rest obtained from reference TRBV5-4 and TRBJ2-5, is as follows: ETGVTQSPTHLIKTRGQQVTLRCSSQSGHNTVSWYQQALGQGPQFIFQYYREEENGRGNFPPRFSGLQFPNYSSELNVNALELDDSALYLCASSSPGSPETQYFGPGTRLLVL.

This clone is classed as medium-sized. The rearrangement uses TRBV13 and TRBJ2-7; 9 nucleotides line up with TRBD1. Trimming took 1 base from V and 5 from J; bases not matched to a gene: 6. The CDR3 runs 15 residues. The V gene's germline CDR1 is PRHDT and CDR2 FYEKMQ (reference sequence). As DNA, the CDR3 is TGTGCCAGCAGCTTAGCCCCGGACAGGGGCCACGAGCAGTACTTC. It translates to CASSLAPDRGHEQYF. Together with reference TRBV13 and TRBJ2-7, the CDR3 gives the full variable domain: AAGVIQSPRHLIKEKRETATLKCYPIPRHDTVYWYQQGPGQDPQFLISFYEKMQSDKGSIPDRFSAQQFSDYHSELNMSSLELGDSALYFCASSLAPDRGHEQYFGPGTRLTVT.

This clone was found a few times. The chain recombines TRBV5-6 with TRBJ2-1, with 13 bases matching TRBD2. Germline CDR1 SGHDT, CDR2 YYEEEE. Losses at the gene ends were 4 bases for V and 6 bases for J; bases not matched to a gene: 7. CDR3 size: 16 residues. The CDR3 protein is CASSPRLAGGVNEQFF. CDR3 in DNA: TGTGCCAGCAGCCCGCGACTAGCGGGAGGTGTCAATGAGCAGTTCTTC.

This clone was detected a few times. Here the CDR3 reads CATRRGSGNTIYF. The DNA of the CDR3 is TGTGCCACTAGACGGGGGTCTGGAAACACCATATATTTT. The chain combines TRBV19 with TRBJ1-3; TRBD1 is a possible D gene (5 bases). The V gene lost 10 bases and the J gene lost 1 base, with 11 bases spanning the gap. The germline V gene has CDR1 LNHDA and CDR2 SQIVND (reference sequence). This CDR3 is built from 13 residues.

In this sample, this clone turned up a few times. This sequence joins TRBV15 and TRBJ2-1, with 10 bases aligning to TRBD2. There are 17 residues in the CDR3. The junction had 5 bases not matched to a gene; V was cut back by 3 bases and J by 0 bases. Germline V gives CDR1 LNHNV, CDR2 YYDKDF (reference sequence). The CDR3 here is CATSRGSGRSSYNEQFF. In nucleotides, the CDR3 is TGTGCCACCAGCAGGGGTAGCGGGAGGTCCTCCTACAATGAGCAGTTCTTC.

The chain uses TRBV27 and TRBJ1-2; no definite D call. Germline V CDR1 and CDR2: MNHEY, SMNVEV (reference sequence). The germline V and J ends were trimmed by 8 bases and 6 bases, with 37 bases remaining between them. There are 20 residues in the CDR3. DNA for the CDR3: TGTGCCAGCGAATGTTCCCCCCCCACCAGATCACTAAACGCGAGGGATGGCTACACCTTC. Its protein product is CASECSPPTRSLNARDGYTF.

This clone was seen only a few times. The CDR3 coding sequence is TGTGCCAGCTCACCAGGCGGGTTTGGGTCCTACAATGAGCAGTTCTTC. It codes for CASSPGGFGSYNEQFF. The V call is TRBV18, the J call TRBJ2-1, with D possibly TRBD2 on 5 matching bases. The CDR3 has 16 residues. Germline CDR1 is KGHSH and CDR2 is LQKENI. The germline V and J ends were trimmed by 2 bases and 1 base, with 12 bases remaining between them.

This clone is termed medium-sized. This chain links TRBV5-4 with TRBJ1-2; 7 bases map to TRBD1. The CDR3 consists of 13 residues. V was clipped by 4 bases and J by 4 bases; unmatched bases: 4. Germline lookup yields CDR1 SGHNT and CDR2 YYREEE (reference sequence). DNA of the CDR3: TGTGCCAGCAGCGATGACAGGGCCTATGGCTACACCTTC. It translates to CASSDDRAYGYTF.

V and J are TRBV11-1 and TRBJ2-2; no clear D. Germline CDR1 reads SGHAT; CDR2 reads FQDESV (reference sequence). This CDR3 comprises 15 residues. V lost 6 bases and J lost 4, with 15 bases in between. The CDR3 coding sequence is TGTGCCAGCAGTTACTATTATGGGTCCACCGGGGAGCTGTTTTTT. Translating it yields CASSYYYGSTGELFF.

This clone was recorded a few times. The chain has TRBV29-1 and TRBJ1-1; possibly TRBD1 for D (5 bases). This CDR3 is 16 amino acids long. The germline V and J ends were trimmed by 7 bases and 0 bases, with 21 bases remaining between them. Germline CDR1 reads SQVTM; CDR2 reads ANQGSEA. The CDR3 bases are TGCAGCGCTCTAGGGGTGCCGGGTAGGATGAACACTGAAGCTTTCTTT. Its translation is CSALGVPGRMNTEAFF.